This record covers a single T cell receptor (beta chain). Per the study methods: Researchers report that nucleated cell counts were estimated from reference gene primer amplification. Produced via immunoSEQ multiplex PCR; TCRdb's table is partial and in-frame only. That table furnishes V, J and clone size, whereas the DNA furnished D and trimming. The sample records about 230,000 clones, under 90% being singletons. Donors were grouped by their self-reported clinical history. These data originate in a study of blood T cell repertoires in COVID-19. Study-wide context: The United States, Italy and Spain supplied acute and convalescent COVID-19 samples. PBMCs, B-cell-depleted T cells, or T cells provided the cDNA or gDNA that made up the material.

Sequenced input: PBMCs or T cells enriched from blood (not recorded which). This clonotype originated in a woman between 25 and 40 years old with acute COVID-19.

CDR3 loop: CASSWDNYEQYF. CDR3 in DNA: TGTGCCAGCAGCTGGGACAACTACGAGCAGTACTTC. This rearrangement joins TRBV5-6 to TRBJ2-7, with D possibly TRBD1 on 6 matching bases. CDR1 and CDR2 from the germline V gene are SGHDT and YYEEEE. This CDR3 contains 12 residues. Trimming cost V 3 bases and J 3 bases, with 7 bases left between them.